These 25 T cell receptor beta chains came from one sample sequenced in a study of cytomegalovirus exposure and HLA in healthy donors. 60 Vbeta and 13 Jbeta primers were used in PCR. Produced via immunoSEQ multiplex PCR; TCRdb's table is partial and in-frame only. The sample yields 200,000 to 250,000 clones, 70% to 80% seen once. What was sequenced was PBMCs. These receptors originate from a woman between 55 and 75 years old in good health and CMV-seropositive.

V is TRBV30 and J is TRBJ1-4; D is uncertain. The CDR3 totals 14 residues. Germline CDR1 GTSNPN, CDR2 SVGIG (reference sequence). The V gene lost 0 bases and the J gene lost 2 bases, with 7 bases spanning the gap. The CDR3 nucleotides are TGTGCCTGGAGTGTAGCCAGGACTAATGAAAAACTGTTTTTT. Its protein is CAWSVARTNEKLFF.

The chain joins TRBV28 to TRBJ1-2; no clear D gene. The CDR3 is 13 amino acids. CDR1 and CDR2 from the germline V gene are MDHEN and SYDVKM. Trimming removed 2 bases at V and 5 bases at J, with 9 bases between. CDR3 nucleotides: TGTGCCAGCAGTTTACCCCCTCTTTATGGCTACACCTTC. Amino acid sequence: CASSLPPLYGYTF.

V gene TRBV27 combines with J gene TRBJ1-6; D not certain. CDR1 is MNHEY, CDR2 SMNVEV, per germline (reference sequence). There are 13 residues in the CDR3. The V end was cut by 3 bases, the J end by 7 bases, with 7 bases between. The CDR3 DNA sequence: TGTGCCAGCAGTTTCGGGAGGAATTCACCCCTCCACTTT. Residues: CASSFGRNSPLHF.

CDR3 in DNA: TGTGCCAGCAGTCACCCGGGGAGCCACGAGCAGTACTTC. This sequence encodes CASSHPGSHEQYF. The rearrangement joins TRBV6-6 to TRBJ2-7; TRBD2 might be the D (5 bases). Per germline, CDR1 MNHNY and CDR2 SVGAGI (reference sequence). Trimming took off 5 bases at V and 5 bases at J, with 13 bases between the two ends. The CDR3 consists of 13 residues.

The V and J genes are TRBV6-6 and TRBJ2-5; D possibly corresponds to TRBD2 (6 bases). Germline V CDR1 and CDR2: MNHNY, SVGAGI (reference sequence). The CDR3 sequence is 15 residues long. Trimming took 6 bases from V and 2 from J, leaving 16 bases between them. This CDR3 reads CASSSFTSPQETQYF. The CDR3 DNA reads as TGTGCCAGCAGCTCCTTTACTAGCCCGCAAGAGACCCAGTACTTC.

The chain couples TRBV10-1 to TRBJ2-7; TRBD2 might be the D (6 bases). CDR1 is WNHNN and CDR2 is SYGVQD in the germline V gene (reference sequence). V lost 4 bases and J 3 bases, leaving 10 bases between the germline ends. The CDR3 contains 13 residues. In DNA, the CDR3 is TGCGCCAGCAGTGGAGGGACTGTCTACGAGCAGTACTTC. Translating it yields CASSGGTVYEQYF.

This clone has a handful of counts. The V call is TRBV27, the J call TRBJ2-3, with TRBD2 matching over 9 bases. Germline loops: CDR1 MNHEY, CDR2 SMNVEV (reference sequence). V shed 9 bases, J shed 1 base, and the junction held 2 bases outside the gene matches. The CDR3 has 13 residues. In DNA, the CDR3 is TGTGCCAGTTGGACTAGCGGCACAGATACGCAGTATTTT. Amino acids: CASWTSGTDTQYF.

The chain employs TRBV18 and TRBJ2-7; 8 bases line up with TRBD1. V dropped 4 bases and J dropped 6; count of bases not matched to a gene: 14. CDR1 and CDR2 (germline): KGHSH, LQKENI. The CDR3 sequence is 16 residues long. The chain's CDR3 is CASSQATGVAPSEQYF. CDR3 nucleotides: TGTGCCAGCTCACAAGCGACAGGGGTCGCCCCAAGCGAGCAGTACTTC.

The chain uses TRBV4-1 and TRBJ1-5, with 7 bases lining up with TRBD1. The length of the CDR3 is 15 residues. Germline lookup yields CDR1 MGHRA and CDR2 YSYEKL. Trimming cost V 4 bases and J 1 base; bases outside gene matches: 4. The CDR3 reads CASSRQQGSNQPQHF. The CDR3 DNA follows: TGCGCCAGCAGCCGACAACAGGGGAGCAATCAGCCCCAGCATTTT.

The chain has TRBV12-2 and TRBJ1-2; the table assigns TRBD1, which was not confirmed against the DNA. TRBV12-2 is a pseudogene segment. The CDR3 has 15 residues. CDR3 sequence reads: CASRLAGRGGDGYTF. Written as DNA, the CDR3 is TGTGCAAGTCGCTTAGCGGGGAGAGGGGGAGATGGCTACACCTTC.

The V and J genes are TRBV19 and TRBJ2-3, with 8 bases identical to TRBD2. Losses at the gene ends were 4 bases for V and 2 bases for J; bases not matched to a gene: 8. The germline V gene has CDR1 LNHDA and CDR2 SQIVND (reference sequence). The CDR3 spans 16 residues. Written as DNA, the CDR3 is TGTGCCAGTAGTAACCGGATAGCGGGGATCACAGATACGCAGTATTTT. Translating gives CASSNRIAGITDTQYF.

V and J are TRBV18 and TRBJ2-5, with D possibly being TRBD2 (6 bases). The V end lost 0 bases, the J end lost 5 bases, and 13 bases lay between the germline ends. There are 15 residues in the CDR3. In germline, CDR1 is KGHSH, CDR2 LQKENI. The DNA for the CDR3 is TGTGCCAGCTCACCACCGTCGACGGGGGAGGAGACCCAGTACTTC. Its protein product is CASSPPSTGEETQYF.

The CDR3 DNA is TGTGCCTGGATGGGGCAGGCACGGAACACTGAAGCTTTCTTT. This codes for CAWMGQARNTEAFF. The chain uses TRBV30 and TRBJ1-1; TRBD1 is a possible D gene (5 bases). The CDR3 spans 14 residues. V was cut by 4 bases and J by 1 base, with 13 bases left in between. Germline V gene data show CDR1 as GTSNPN and CDR2 as SVGIG (reference sequence).

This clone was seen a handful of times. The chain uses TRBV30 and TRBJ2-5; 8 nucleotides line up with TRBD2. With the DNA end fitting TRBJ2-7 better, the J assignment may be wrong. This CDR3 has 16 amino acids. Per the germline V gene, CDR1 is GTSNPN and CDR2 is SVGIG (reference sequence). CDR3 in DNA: TGTGCCTGGGATTCTCAACCGGGACTAGTTGGATACGAGCAGTACTTC. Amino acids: CAWDSQPGLVGYEQYF.

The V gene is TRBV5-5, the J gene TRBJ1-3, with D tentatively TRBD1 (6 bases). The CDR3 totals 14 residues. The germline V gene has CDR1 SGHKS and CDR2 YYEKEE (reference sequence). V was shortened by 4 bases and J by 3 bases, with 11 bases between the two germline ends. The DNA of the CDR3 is TGTGCCAGCAGCCCGGGGACAAGTGGAAACACCATATATTTT. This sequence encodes CASSPGTSGNTIYF.

In DNA form, the CDR3 reads TGTGCCAGCAGTTCCCTGGGGCGACCTAACACTGAAGCTTTCTTT. It codes for CASSSLGRPNTEAFF. The chain recombines TRBV27 with TRBJ1-1, with D perhaps matching TRBD1 (5 bases). Germline V lookup: CDR1 MNHEY, CDR2 SMNVEV (reference sequence). Trimming cost V 4 bases and J 2 bases, with 14 bases left between them. The CDR3 is made up of 15 amino acids.

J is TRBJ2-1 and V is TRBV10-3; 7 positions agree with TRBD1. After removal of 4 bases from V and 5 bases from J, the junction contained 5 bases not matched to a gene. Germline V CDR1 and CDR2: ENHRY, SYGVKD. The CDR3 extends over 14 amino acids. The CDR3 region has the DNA TGTGCCATCAGTGGACAGGGTTCCCACAATGAGCAGTTCTTC. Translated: CAISGQGSHNEQFF.

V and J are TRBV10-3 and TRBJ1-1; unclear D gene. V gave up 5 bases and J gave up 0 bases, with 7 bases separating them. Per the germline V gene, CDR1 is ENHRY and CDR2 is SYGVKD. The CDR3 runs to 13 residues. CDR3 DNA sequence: TGTGCCATCAGTACAAGAATGAACACTGAAGCTTTCTTT. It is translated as CAISTRMNTEAFF.

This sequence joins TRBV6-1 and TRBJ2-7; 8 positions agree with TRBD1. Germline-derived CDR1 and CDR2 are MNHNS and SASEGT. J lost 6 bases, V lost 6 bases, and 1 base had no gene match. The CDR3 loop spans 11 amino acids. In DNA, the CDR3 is TGTGCCAGCAGAGGGACAGGCGAGCAGTACTTC. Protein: CASRGTGEQYF.

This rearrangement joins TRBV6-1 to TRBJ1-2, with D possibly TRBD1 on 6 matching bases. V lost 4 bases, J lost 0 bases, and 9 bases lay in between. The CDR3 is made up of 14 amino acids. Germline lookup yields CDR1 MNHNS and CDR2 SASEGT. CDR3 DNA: TGTGCCAGCAGTGCAGGGGTTACTAACTATGGCTACACCTTC. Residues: CASSAGVTNYGYTF.

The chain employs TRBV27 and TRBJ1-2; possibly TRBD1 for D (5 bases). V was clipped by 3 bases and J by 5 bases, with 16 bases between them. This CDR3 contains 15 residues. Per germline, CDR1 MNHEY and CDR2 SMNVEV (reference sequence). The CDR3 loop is CASSFGDRGSYGYTF. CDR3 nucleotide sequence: TGTGCCAGCAGTTTTGGGGATCGGGGGTCATATGGCTACACCTTC.

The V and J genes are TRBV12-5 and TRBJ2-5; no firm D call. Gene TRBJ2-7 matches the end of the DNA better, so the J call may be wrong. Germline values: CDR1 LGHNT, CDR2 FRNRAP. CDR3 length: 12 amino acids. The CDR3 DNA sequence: TGTGCTAGTGGTTTGGCCCCGTACGAGCAGTACTTC. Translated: CASGLAPYEQYF.

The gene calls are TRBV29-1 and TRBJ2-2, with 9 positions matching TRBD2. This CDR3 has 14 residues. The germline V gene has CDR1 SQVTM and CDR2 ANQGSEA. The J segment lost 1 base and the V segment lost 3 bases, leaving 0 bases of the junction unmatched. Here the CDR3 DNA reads TGCAGCGTTGATAGCGGGGGGAACACCGGGGAGCTGTTTTTT. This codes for CSVDSGGNTGELFF.

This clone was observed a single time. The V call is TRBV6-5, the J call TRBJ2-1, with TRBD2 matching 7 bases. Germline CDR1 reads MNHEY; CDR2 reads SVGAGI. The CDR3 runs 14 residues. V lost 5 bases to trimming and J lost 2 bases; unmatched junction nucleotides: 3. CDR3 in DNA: TGTGCCAGCAGTCTGCGGGGGACCTACAATGAGCAGTTCTTC. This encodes CASSLRGTYNEQFF.

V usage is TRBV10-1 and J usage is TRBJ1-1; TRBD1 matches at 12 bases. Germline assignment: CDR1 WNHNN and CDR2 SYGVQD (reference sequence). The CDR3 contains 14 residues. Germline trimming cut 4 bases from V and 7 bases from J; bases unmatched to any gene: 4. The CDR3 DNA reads TGCGCCAGCAGTGGGGACAGGGGGCATGGTGAAGCTTTCTTT. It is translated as CASSGDRGHGEAFF.